Listed below are T cell receptor beta chains from one sample, sequenced in a study of blood T cell repertoires in COVID-19. Assay used: immunoSEQ multiplex PCR; TCRdb lists only in-frame clones, some missing. The table includes some 79,000 clones, roughly 90% detected once. The specimen was peripheral blood. The receptors stem from a man between 65 and 79 years old with active or convalescent COVID-19. CDR3s include the opening cysteine and the closing phenylalanine or tryptophan. The D gene is left open where the match is weak. Not every row has a clone size; where given, it reads once, few, many or a size class.

-,15,-,TRBV28,TRBJ2-7,TGTGCCAGCAGTTTACTGGGAGGTGCCTCCTACGAGCAGTACTTC,CASSLLGGASYEQYF
-,15,TRBD1,TRBV5-8,TRBJ1-1,TGTGCCAGCAGCCCCAGGACAGGGGCGAACACTGAAGCTTTCTTT,CASSPRTGANTEAFF
-,13,TRBD1,TRBV29-1,TRBJ1-2,TGCAGCGTTGCCGGGACAGGAATATATGGCTACACCTTC,CSVAGTGIYGYTF
-,15,-,TRBV28,TRBJ2-1,TGTGCCAGCAGTCGCGGCTGGCAGACCTACAATGAGCAGTTCTTC,CASSRGWQTYNEQFF
-,16,-,TRBV7-8,TRBJ2-7,TGTGCCAGCAGCTTAGCGCTAGGGGCTGAGACCTACGAGCAGTACTTC,CASSLALGAETYEQYF
once,16,-,TRBV5-1,TRBJ2-1,TGCGCCAGCAGCTTGGACGGGTCCAGCTCCTACAATGAGCAGTTCTTC,CASSLDGSSSYNEQFF
-,15,TRBD1,TRBV9,TRBJ2-7,TGTGCCAGCAGCGTAGAACCAGGGGGCGATTACGAGCAGTACTTC,CASSVEPGGDYEQYF
once,14,-,TRBV9,TRBJ1-2,TGTGCCAGCAGCGTAGGGCAGGGGCCATATGGCTACACCTTC,CASSVGQGPYGYTF
-,14,-,TRBV27,TRBJ2-1,TGTGCCAGCAGCCCCACCAGGCTAGCCGATGAGCAGTTCTTC,CASSPTRLADEQFF
once,16,TRBD1,TRBV19,TRBJ2-7,TGTGCCAGTAGTGCTACAGGGGGCCTGAGAGGCTACGAGCAGTACTTC,CASSATGGLRGYEQYF
-,15,-,TRBV19,TRBJ2-7,TGTGCCAGTAGTACCGATCGAGACAGACCCTACGAGCAGTACTTC,CASSTDRDRPYEQYF
-,14,TRBD2,TRBV19,TRBJ2-3,TGTGCCAGTAGCTCTAGCGGAAGCACAGATACGCAGTATTTT,CASSSSGSTDTQYF
few,15,TRBD2,TRBV7-9,TRBJ2-3,TGTGCCAGCAGCCTTTACGGGAGGAGCACAGATACGCAGTATTTT,CASSLYGRSTDTQYF
-,14,TRBD1,TRBV7-2,TRBJ2-1,TGTGCCAGCAGCTCACAGGGGGCCTTAAATGAGCAGTTCTTC,CASSSQGALNEQFF
few,13,-,TRBV18,TRBJ2-7,TGTGCCAGCTCACCAGAGGGTACGGGCGAGCAGTACTTC,CASSPEGTGEQYF
-,16,-,TRBV2,TRBJ1-1,TGTGCCAGCAGTGAAGCGGAGACAGGACCGAACACTGAAGCTTTCTTT,CASSEAETGPNTEAFF
-,17,-,TRBV9,TRBJ1-2,TGTGCCAGCAGCGTAGAGGATCGGGGGGCCCCGTACTATGGCTACACCTTC,CASSVEDRGAPYYGYTF
-,16,-,TRBV4-1,TRBJ2-2,TGCGCCAGCAGCCAAGATGGGTTGGGAGGCACCGGGGAGCTGTTTTTT,CASSQDGLGGTGELFF
-,13,-,TRBV7-3,TRBJ2-7,TGTGCCAGCAGCTTCGGGACAACCTACGAGCAGTACTTC,CASSFGTTYEQYF
-,16,TRBD1,TRBV5-6,TRBJ1-5,TGTGCCAGCAGCTCCACAAGACAGGGTGGCGGGCAGCCCCAGCATTTT,CASSSTRQGGGQPQHF
-,15,-,TRBV27,TRBJ1-6,TGTGCCAGCTCCTTCGGCAGGGATCATAATTCACCCCTCCACTTT,CASSFGRDHNSPLHF
-,15,-,TRBV3-1/TRBV3-2,TRBJ1-5,TGTGCCAGCAGCCAAGAGTTCGGGGTCCATCAGCCCCAGCATTTT,CASSQEFGVHQPQHF
-,13,-,TRBV12-5,TRBJ1-1,TGTGCTAGCACCCCCCTCGGTAACACTGAAGCTTTCTTT,CASTPLGNTEAFF
once,16,TRBD1,TRBV19,TRBJ1-5,TGTGCCAGTAGTATATCCGGACAGGGGAGAAATCAGCCCCAGCATTTT,CASSISGQGRNQPQHF
-,13,TRBD2,TRBV3-1/TRBV3-2,TRBJ2-7,TGTGCCAGCAGCCAAGTCGCGGGAGTTGAGCAGTACTTC,CASSQVAGVEQYF
-,14,-,TRBV5-1,TRBJ2-2,TGCGCCAGCAGCAAAACAGGTGACACCGGGGAGCTGTTTTTT,CASSKTGDTGELFF
-,15,-,TRBV9,TRBJ1-6,TGTGCCAGCAGCGTAGCTCCGACAGCCTATTCACCCCTCCACTTT,CASSVAPTAYSPLHF
few,15,-,TRBV5-1,TRBJ1-1,TGCGCCAGCAGCTTGGACGGGGGGCTGGGGTCTGAAGCTTTCTTT,CASSLDGGLGSEAFF
-,16,-,TRBV4-3,TRBJ2-3,TGCGCCAGCAGCCAAGATTCGAGGCGTGGCACAGATACGCAGTATTTT,CASSQDSRRGTDTQYF
-,18,TRBD1,TRBV13,TRBJ2-1,TGTGCCAGCAGCTTAGCATATCGGGACAGGAATACAGACAATGAGCAGTTCTTC,CASSLAYRDRNTDNEQFF
-,14,-,TRBV29-1,TRBJ1-3,TGCAGCGTTGCTGGGGGGGTGACTGGAAACACCATATATTTT,CSVAGGVTGNTIYF
-,16,-,TRBV27,TRBJ2-3,TGTGCCAGCAGCTCCCAGGGGAGTCCCCTGACAGATACGCAGTATTTT,CASSSQGSPLTDTQYF
-,16,TRBD1,TRBV6-5,TRBJ2-7,TGTGCCAGCAGTTCACCTTCGACAGGGGGCAGGTACGAGCAGTACTTC,CASSSPSTGGRYEQYF
-,14,TRBD1,TRBV5-1,TRBJ1-1,TGCGCCAGCAGCGCTGGGACAGGCGGAACTGAAGCTTTCTTT,CASSAGTGGTEAFF
-,13,TRBD2,TRBV28,TRBJ2-3,TGTGCCAGCAGTTGGACTAGCCCTCCTACGCAGTATTTT,CASSWTSPPTQYF
-,16,TRBD2,TRBV11-2,TRBJ2-1,TGTGCCAGCAGCCAGGGACTAGGAGCGGCTTACAATGAGCAGTTCTTC,CASSQGLGAAYNEQFF
once,17,-,TRBV4-3,TRBJ1-5,TGCGCCAGCAGCCAAGATGTCGGTTTCGGGGGGAATCAGCCCCAGCATTTT,CASSQDVGFGGNQPQHF
-,16,TRBD2,TRBV6-5,TRBJ2-7,TGTGCCAGCAGTTATGCGGGAGGTCGGAGCCCCTACGAGCAGTACTTC,CASSYAGGRSPYEQYF
-,14,TRBD1,TRBV7-6,TRBJ2-3,TGTGCCAGCAGCGCCGGGACAGGGACCGATACGCAGTATTTT,CASSAGTGTDTQYF
-,12,-,TRBV19,TRBJ2-1,TGTGCCAGTAGTATAGCTTACAATGAGCAGTTCTTC,CASSIAYNEQFF